The T cell receptor (beta chain) described here comes from a study of human T cells and chemical hapten exposure. As for time point: patch test 2, 6 weeks after DPC sensitization. Noted treatment: therapeutic diphenylcyclopropenone sensitization with weekly scalp DPC. This CDR3 comprises 13 residues. Whole-study results and caveats: DPC sensitization produced no change in TCRs with frequency above 1 in 1000.

Using its own MiXCR run on the RACE reads, TCRdb lists one record per CDR3 protein. Of some 57,000 distinct CDR3 sequences in the sample, more than 9% were seen once. This clonotype was found a few times. What it binds is not known. This clonotype originated in a woman in her forties or fifties with alopecia areata. Some clones in this sample may be carry-over from other donors' samples. The material sequenced was whole blood, taken in connection with sensitization to the hapten diphenylcyclopropenone (DPC). The J gene is TRBJ2-7, the V gene TRBV12-2; the table's D call TRBD1 went unverified against the DNA. TRBV12-2 is flagged as a pseudogene. Written as DNA, the CDR3 is TGTGCAAGTCGCAACACAGGTTCCTACGAGCAGTACTTC. Its protein is CASRNTGSYEQYF.